This T cell receptor (beta chain) emerged from a study of immune cell composition in non-small cell lung cancer. In the case of this clone: Its target is unknown.

The V end was cut by 7 bases, the J end by 4 bases, with 11 bases between. CDR3 length equals 13 residues. From germline, CDR1 is MNHEY and CDR2 SVGAGI. The normal lung sample lay at least 3 cm, and maximally far, from the tumour. The repertoire was sequenced with immunoSEQ multiplex PCR; TCRdb's copy has only in-frame clones and lacks some. The sample yields some 1,600 clones, 66% seen once. Broader study findings: TIL tumour reactivity correlated with maximal tumour-associated clone frequency in adenocarcinoma.

This clonotype was sampled from a human donor with non-small cell lung cancer. The chain links TRBV6-5 to TRBJ1-5, with a possible D match to TRBD1 (5 bases). Material: non-adjacent lung tissue. CDR3 bases: TGTGCCAGCACGAGACAGCCAAATCAGCCCCAGCATTTT. Amino acids: CASTRQPNQPQHF.